Listed below are T cell receptor beta chains from one sample, sequenced in a study of blood T cell repertoires in COVID-19. Data came from immunoSEQ multiplex PCR; TCRdb stores just in-frame clones and leaves some out. The data show 100,000 to 150,000 clones, over 70% seen once. The specimen sequenced was peripheral blood. These receptor sequences come from a woman between 45 and 65 years old with acute or convalescent COVID-19. CDR3s include the opening cysteine and the closing phenylalanine or tryptophan. D genes are given only for firm matches. Size is omitted from some rows. Given values are once, few, many or a class for expanded clones.

-,TRBJ2-3,-,TRBV6-2/TRBV6-3,TGTGCCAGCAGTTACTACCACAGAAACACAGATACGCAGTATTTT,CASSYYHRNTDTQYF
-,TRBJ2-5,-,TRBV12-2,TGTGCAAGTCGCCAATGGACTGAACAAGAGACCCAGTACTTC,CASRQWTEQETQYF
-,TRBJ1-3,-,TRBV6-5,TGTGCCAGCAGAGCGGGATTCTCTGGAAACACCATATATTTT,CASRAGFSGNTIYF
TRBD2,TRBJ2-1,-,TRBV15,TGTGCCACCAGCAGAGGAACCGGGACTAGCGGGAGCCGGTCCTACAATGAGCAGTTCTTC,CATSRGTGTSGSRSYNEQFF
TRBD2,TRBJ2-3,few,TRBV5-4,TGTGCCAGCAGGGTCGGGACTAGCGAAGATACGCAGTATTTT,CASRVGTSEDTQYF
-,TRBJ1-3,-,TRBV3-1/TRBV3-2,TGTGCCAGCAGCCAATTCATCGGAAACACCATATATTTT,CASSQFIGNTIYF
-,TRBJ2-2,-,TRBV27,TGTGCCAGCAGTAAAGGACTGTCTGAATACACCGGGGAGCTGTTTTTT,CASSKGLSEYTGELFF
-,TRBJ1-1,-,TRBV18,TGTGCCAGCTCATCTTTCGGGGGTACTGAAGCTTTCTTT,CASSSFGGTEAFF
TRBD1,TRBJ1-2,-,TRBV5-1,TGCGCCAGCAGCTTGGGACAGGGACCGTATGGCTACACCTTC,CASSLGQGPYGYTF
TRBD2,TRBJ2-5,-,TRBV15,TGTGCCACCAGCAGAGGGGGACTAGCGGGGGGCGGCCAAGAGACCCAGTACTTC,CATSRGGLAGGGQETQYF
TRBD1,TRBJ1-3,-,TRBV19,TGTGCCAGTAGTATCAGGGGGCTCAGTGGAAACACCATATATTTT,CASSIRGLSGNTIYF
-,TRBJ1-2,-,TRBV3-1/TRBV3-2,TGTGCCAGCAGCCAACAGGGAGGGAACTATGGCTACACCTTC,CASSQQGGNYGYTF
TRBD1,TRBJ2-1,-,TRBV18,TGTGCCAGCTCATCCGGGGACAGGGGACACAATGAGCAGTTCTTC,CASSSGDRGHNEQFF
-,TRBJ1-6,-,TRBV2,TGTGCCAGCAGTGAAGGAGGGCAGGCCAGCTCCTATAATTCACCCCTCCACTTT,CASSEGGQASSYNSPLHF
-,TRBJ1-1,-,TRBV5-1,TGCGCCAGCAGCTTGCTCGGTCAGGGGAACACTGAAGCTTTCTTT,CASSLLGQGNTEAFF
TRBD1,TRBJ2-1,-,TRBV10-1,TGCGCCAGCAGTGATAACCATGGACAGGGGTACTTAAAATTGAGGAATGAGCAGTTCTTC,CASSDNHGQGYLKLRNEQFF
-,TRBJ2-5,-,TRBV5-1,TGCGCCAGCAGCCTCGTCCCGGTCTACCACCAGTACTTC,CASSLVPVYHQYF
TRBD2,TRBJ2-7,-,TRBV7-2,TGTGCCAGCAGCTTAGAATGGACTAGCGGGGTAAGCTCCTACGAGCAGTACTTC,CASSLEWTSGVSSYEQYF
TRBD1,TRBJ1-2,few,TRBV7-8,TGTGCCAGCAGCCACTCCGGGACAGGCTATGGCTACACCTTC,CASSHSGTGYGYTF
-,TRBJ1-1,-,TRBV29-1,TGCAGCGTTGAAGACGGGACACCGAACACTGAAGCTTTCTTT,CSVEDGTPNTEAFF
TRBD2,TRBJ2-3,-,TRBV2,TGTGCCAGCAGTGCGCTAGCGGGGGTCACAGATACGCAGTATTTT,CASSALAGVTDTQYF
-,TRBJ1-5,-,TRBV3-1/TRBV3-2,TGTGCCAGCAGCCAAGACTCAAACAGAAGGCCCCAGCATTTT,CASSQDSNRRPQHF
TRBD1,TRBJ1-1,medium-sized,TRBV6-5,TGTGCCAGCAGTTACCGGGGACAGGGGGAAGCTTTCTTT,CASSYRGQGEAFF
-,TRBJ2-7,-,TRBV6-4,TGTGCCAGCAGTGACTCGAGGACAGACTACGAGCAGTACTTC,CASSDSRTDYEQYF
-,TRBJ2-7,-,TRBV7-8,TGTGCCAGCAGCTTGAGGGGGTTGTACGAGCAGTACTTC,CASSLRGLYEQYF
-,TRBJ1-3,-,TRBV6-5,TGTGCCAGCAGAGTCGCGGGGGGGGCGGTAGACACCATATATTTT,CASRVAGGAVDTIYF
-,TRBJ2-3,-,TRBV9,TGTGCCAGCAGCCCGGACACTTTTAGCACAGATACGCAGTATTTT,CASSPDTFSTDTQYF